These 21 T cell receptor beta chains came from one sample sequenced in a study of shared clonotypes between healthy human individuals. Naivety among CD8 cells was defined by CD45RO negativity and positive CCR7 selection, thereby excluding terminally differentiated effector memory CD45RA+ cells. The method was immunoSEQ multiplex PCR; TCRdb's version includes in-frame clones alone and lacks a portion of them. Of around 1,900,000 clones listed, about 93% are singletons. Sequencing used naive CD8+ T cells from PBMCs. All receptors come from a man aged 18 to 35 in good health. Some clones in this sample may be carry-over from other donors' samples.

Here the CDR3 reads CASSFADRQIYEQYF. The CDR3 nucleotides are TGTGCCAGCAGTTTCGCCGACAGGCAAATCTACGAGCAGTACTTC. The V and J genes are TRBV5-6 and TRBJ2-7, with a weak D call TRBD1 (6 bases). V lost 5 bases to trimming and J lost 3 bases, with 18 bases between them. The CDR3 contains 15 residues. CDR1 is SGHDT, CDR2 YYEEEE, per germline.

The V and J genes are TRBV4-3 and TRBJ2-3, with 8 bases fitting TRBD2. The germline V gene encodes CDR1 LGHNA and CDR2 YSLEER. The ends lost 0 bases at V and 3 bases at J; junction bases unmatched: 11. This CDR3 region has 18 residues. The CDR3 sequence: CASSQDHRGSGTTDTQYF. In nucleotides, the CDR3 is TGCGCCAGCAGCCAAGATCACCGAGGTAGCGGGACGACAGATACGCAGTATTTT.

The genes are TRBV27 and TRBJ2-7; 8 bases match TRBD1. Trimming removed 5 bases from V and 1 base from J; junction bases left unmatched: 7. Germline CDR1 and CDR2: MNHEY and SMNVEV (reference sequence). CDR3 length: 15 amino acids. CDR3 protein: CASSPQGVGSYEQYF. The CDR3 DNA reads TGTGCCAGCAGTCCACAGGGGGTTGGGTCCTACGAGCAGTACTTC.

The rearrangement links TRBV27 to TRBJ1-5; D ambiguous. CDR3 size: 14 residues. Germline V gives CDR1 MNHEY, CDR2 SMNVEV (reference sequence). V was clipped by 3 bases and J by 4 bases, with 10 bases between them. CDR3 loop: CASSFRAINQPQHF. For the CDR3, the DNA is TGTGCCAGCAGTTTTCGTGCGATAAATCAGCCCCAGCATTTT.

The CDR3 is CASSEGWGSLGTQYF. The CDR3 nucleotides are TGTGCCAGCAGCGAAGGATGGGGGAGCCTTGGGACCCAGTACTTC. The chain recombines TRBV5-5 with TRBJ2-5; D possibly matches TRBD1 or TRBD2 (5 bases each). CDR3 size: 15 residues. Germline V gives CDR1 SGHKS, CDR2 YYEKEE (reference sequence). Trimming removed 4 bases at V and 7 bases at J, with 20 bases between.

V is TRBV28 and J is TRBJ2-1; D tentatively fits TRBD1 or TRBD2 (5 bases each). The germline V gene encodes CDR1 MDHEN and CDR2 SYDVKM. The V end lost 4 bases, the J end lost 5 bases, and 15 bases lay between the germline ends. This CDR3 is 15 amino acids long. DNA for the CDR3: TGTGCCAGCAGTTACAGGAGGATCGTAAACAATGAGCAGTTCTTC. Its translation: CASSYRRIVNNEQFF.

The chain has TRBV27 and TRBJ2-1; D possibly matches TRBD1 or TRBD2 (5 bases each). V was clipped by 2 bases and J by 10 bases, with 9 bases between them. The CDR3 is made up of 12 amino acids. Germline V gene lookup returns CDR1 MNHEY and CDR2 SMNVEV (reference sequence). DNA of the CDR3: TGTGCCAGCAGTTTAAGGGACGGGGAGCAGTTCTTC. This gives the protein CASSLRDGEQFF.

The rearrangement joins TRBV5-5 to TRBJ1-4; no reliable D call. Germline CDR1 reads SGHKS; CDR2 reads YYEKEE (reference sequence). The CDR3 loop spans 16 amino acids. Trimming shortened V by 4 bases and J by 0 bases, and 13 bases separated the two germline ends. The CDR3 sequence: CASSTTPLATNEKLFF. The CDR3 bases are TGTGCCAGCAGCACGACACCCCTGGCAACTAATGAAAAACTGTTTTTT. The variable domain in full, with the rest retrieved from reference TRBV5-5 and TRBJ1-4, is DAGVTQSPTHLIKTRGQQVTLRCSPISGHKSVSWYQQVLGQGPQFIFQYYEKEERGRGNFPDRFSARQFPNYSSELNVNALLLGDSALYLCASSTTPLATNEKLFFGSGTQLSVL.

This CDR3 is CASSLRPGQAFYNEQFF. The CDR3 DNA reads TGTGCCAGCAGTTTAAGACCGGGACAAGCCTTCTACAATGAGCAGTTCTTC. V usage is TRBV27 and J usage is TRBJ2-1; D is perhaps TRBD1 (6 bases). The V gene's germline CDR1 is MNHEY and CDR2 SMNVEV (reference sequence). The germline V and J ends were trimmed by 2 bases and 3 bases, with 17 bases remaining between them. This CDR3 has 17 residues.

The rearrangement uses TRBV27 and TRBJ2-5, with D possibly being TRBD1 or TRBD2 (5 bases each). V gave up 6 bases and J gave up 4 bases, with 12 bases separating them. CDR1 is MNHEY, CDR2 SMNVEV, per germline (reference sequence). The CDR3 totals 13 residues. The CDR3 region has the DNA TGTGCCAGCAGCCAGGGACCCATAGAGACCCAGTACTTC. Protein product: CASSQGPIETQYF.

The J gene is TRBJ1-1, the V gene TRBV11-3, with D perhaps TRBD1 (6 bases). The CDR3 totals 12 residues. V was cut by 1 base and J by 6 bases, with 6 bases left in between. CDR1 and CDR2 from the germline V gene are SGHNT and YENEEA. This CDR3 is CASSLGTAEAFF. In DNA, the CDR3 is TGTGCCAGCAGCTTAGGGACAGCTGAAGCTTTCTTT.

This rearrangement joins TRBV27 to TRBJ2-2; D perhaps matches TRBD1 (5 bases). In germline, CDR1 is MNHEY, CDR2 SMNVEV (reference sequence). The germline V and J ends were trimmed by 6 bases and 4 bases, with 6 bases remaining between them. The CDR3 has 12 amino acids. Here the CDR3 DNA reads TGTGCCAGCAGCGACAGCACCGGGGAGCTGTTTTTT. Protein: CASSDSTGELFF.

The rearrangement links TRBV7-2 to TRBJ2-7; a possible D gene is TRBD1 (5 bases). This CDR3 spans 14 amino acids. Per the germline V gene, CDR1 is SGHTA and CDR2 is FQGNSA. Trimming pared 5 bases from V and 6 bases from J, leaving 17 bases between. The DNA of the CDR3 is TGTGCCAGCAGCCGGCTGGGGCCGCAGGGCGAGCAGTACTTC. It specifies CASSRLGPQGEQYF.

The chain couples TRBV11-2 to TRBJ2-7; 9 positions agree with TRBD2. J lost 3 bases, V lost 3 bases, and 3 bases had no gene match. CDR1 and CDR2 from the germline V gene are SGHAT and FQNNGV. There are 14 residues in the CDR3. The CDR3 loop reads CASSFASGDYEQYF. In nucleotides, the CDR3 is TGTGCCAGCAGCTTCGCTAGCGGGGACTACGAGCAGTACTTC.

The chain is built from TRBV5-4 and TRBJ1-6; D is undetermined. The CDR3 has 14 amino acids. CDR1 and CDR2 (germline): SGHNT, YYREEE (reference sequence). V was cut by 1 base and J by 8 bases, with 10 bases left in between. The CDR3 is CASSLRGADSPLHF. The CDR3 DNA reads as TGTGCCAGCAGCTTGCGGGGTGCTGATTCACCCCTCCACTTT.

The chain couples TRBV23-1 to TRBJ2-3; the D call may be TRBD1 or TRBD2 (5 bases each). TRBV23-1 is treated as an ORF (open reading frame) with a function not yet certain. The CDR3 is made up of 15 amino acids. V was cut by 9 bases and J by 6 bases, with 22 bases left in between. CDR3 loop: CARLPGTASRDTQYF. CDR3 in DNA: TGCGCCAGACTCCCTGGGACGGCGAGTAGGGATACGCAGTATTTT.

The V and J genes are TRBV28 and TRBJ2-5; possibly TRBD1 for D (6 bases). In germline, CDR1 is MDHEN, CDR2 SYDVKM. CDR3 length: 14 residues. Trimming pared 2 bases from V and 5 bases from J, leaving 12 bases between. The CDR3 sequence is CASSLVQGKETQYF. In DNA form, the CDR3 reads TGTGCCAGCAGTTTAGTACAGGGAAAGGAGACCCAGTACTTC.

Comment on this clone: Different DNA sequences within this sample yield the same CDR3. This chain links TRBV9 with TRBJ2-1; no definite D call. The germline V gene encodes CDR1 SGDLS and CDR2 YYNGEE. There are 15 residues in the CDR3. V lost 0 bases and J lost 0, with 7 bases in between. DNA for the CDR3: TGTGCCAGCAGCGTAGACCGGAGCTCCTACAATGAGCAGTTCTTC. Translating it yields CASSVDRSSYNEQFF.

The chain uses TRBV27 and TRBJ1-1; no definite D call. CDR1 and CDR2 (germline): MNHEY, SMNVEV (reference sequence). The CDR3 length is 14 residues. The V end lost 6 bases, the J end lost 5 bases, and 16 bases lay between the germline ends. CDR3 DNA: TGTGCCAGCAGGTTAACAGCGGGGTGGACTGAAGCTTTCTTT. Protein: CASRLTAGWTEAFF.

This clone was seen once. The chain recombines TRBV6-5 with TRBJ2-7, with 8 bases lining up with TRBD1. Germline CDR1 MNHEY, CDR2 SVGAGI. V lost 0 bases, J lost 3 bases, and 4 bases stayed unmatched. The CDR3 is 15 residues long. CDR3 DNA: TGTGCCAGCAGTTACTCCCGGACAGGGAACTACGAGCAGTACTTC. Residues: CASSYSRTGNYEQYF.

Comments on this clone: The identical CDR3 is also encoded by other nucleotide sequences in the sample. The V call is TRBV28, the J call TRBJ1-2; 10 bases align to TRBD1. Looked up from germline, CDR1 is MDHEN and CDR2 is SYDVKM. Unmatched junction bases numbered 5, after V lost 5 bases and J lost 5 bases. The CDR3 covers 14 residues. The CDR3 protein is CASSPPGQGYGYTF. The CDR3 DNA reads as TGTGCCAGCAGTCCCCCGGGACAGGGGTATGGCTACACCTTC.